The 18 T cell receptor beta chains reported below all come from one sample, sequenced in a study of blood T cell repertoires in COVID-19. Using immunoSEQ multiplex PCR, the repertoire was profiled, and TCRdb retains in-frame clones only, with some absent. The sample yields about 160,000 clones, 77% seen once. Sequencing used peripheral blood. The receptors derive from a man aged 65 to 85 with acute or convalescent COVID-19.

V gene TRBV6-5 combines with J gene TRBJ2-2, with D possibly being TRBD2 (6 bases). This CDR3 is 14 amino acids long. Trimming took off 7 bases at V and 0 bases at J, with 9 bases between the two ends. Germline V gene sequence: CDR1 MNHEY, CDR2 SVGAGI. CDR3 sequence reads: CASTGTPNTGELFF. Here the CDR3 DNA reads TGTGCCAGCACCGGGACTCCGAACACCGGGGAGCTGTTTTTT.

The chain links TRBV30 to TRBJ1-5, with D maybe TRBD1 (5 bases). Trimming removed 2 bases at V and 8 bases at J, with 13 bases between. There are 13 residues in the CDR3. The germline CDR1 and CDR2 sequences are GTSNPN and SVGIG (reference sequence). This CDR3 is CAWSRLRGEPQHF. The CDR3 bases are TGTGCCTGGAGTCGCCTTCGGGGGGAGCCCCAGCATTTT.

V is TRBV5-1 and J is TRBJ2-2; D is perhaps TRBD1 (6 bases). Trimming took 0 bases from V and 2 from J, leaving 11 bases between them. The CDR3 loop spans 16 amino acids. CDR1 is SGHRS, CDR2 YFSETQ, per germline. DNA of the CDR3: TGCGCCAGCAGCTTGGGCGGCAGGGGCAACACCGGGGAGCTGTTTTTT. Translation gives CASSLGGRGNTGELFF.

The rearrangement uses TRBV11-3 and TRBJ1-6; 7 bases align to TRBD1. Germline CDR1 SGHNT, CDR2 YENEEA. Trimming cost V 7 bases and J 9 bases; bases outside gene matches: 9. The CDR3 covers 14 residues. The CDR3 region is CASTRTGRGSPLHF. The CDR3 nucleotides are TGTGCCAGCACCCGGACAGGACGGGGTTCACCCCTCCACTTT. The complete variable domain, with remaining parts taken from reference TRBV11-3 and TRBJ1-6, reads EAGVVQSPRYKIIEKKQPVAFWCNPISGHNTLYWYLQNLGQGPELLIRYENEEAVDDSQLPKDRFSAERLKGVDSTLKIQPAELGDSAVYLCASTRTGRGSPLHFGNGTRLTVT.

The chain couples TRBV6-1 to TRBJ1-2; D gene unclear. The V end lost 0 bases, the J end lost 8 bases, and 7 bases lay between the germline ends. The CDR3 totals 12 residues. Germline V gives CDR1 MNHNS, CDR2 SASEGT. Written as DNA, the CDR3 is TGTGCCAGCAGTGAAGCACGAGTGGGCTACACCTTC. It encodes CASSEARVGYTF.

This clone has only one observation. Just one base apart from a much larger clone, this may be a read error. The V and J genes are TRBV24-1 and TRBJ2-7; 10 bases agree with TRBD2. Germline loops: CDR1 KGHDR, CDR2 SFDVKD. This CDR3 is 14 amino acids long. Trimming took 7 bases from V and 2 from J; bases not matched to a gene: 4. Here the CDR3 reads CATSRTSGTYEQYF. In DNA, the CDR3 is TGTGCCACCAGCCGGACTAGCGGAACCTACGAGCAGTACTTC.

The CDR3 loop reads CASGSIGTSYGYTF. The CDR3 DNA reads as TGTGCTAGTGGTTCGATAGGGACTTCCTATGGCTACACCTTC. This chain connects TRBV12-5 to TRBJ1-2, with TRBD1 as a possible D gene (5 bases). This CDR3 is 14 amino acids long. The V gene's germline CDR1 is LGHNT and CDR2 FRNRAP. The V gene lost 4 bases and the J gene lost 4 bases, with 13 bases spanning the gap.

V is TRBV29-1 and J is TRBJ1-1; 11 bases map to TRBD1. V shed 6 bases, J shed 6 bases, and the junction held 12 bases outside the gene matches. The V gene's germline CDR1 is SQVTM and CDR2 ANQGSEA. This CDR3 is built from 15 residues. CDR3 loop: CSVWTGGANRPEAFF. CDR3 sequence (DNA): TGCAGCGTCTGGACAGGGGGCGCAAATCGGCCTGAAGCTTTCTTT.

This rearrangement joins TRBV5-4 to TRBJ1-4; D call uncertain. Germline CDR1 and CDR2: SGHNT and YYREEE (reference sequence). The CDR3 loop spans 16 amino acids. V gave up 0 bases and J gave up 0 bases, with 9 bases separating them. The CDR3: CASSLGLAATNEKLFF. The CDR3 region has the DNA TGTGCCAGCAGCTTGGGGCTGGCAGCAACTAATGAAAAACTGTTTTTT.

The gene calls are TRBV5-4 and TRBJ2-1; D is perhaps TRBD1 (6 bases). V was trimmed by 0 bases and J by 3 bases, leaving 10 bases between them. The CDR3 totals 15 residues. Germline V CDR1 and CDR2: SGHNT, YYREEE (reference sequence). The CDR3 spells CASSLGGQIYNEQFF. The CDR3 nucleotides read TGTGCCAGCAGCTTGGGGGGGCAAATCTACAATGAGCAGTTCTTC.

This chain joins TRBV7-2 and TRBJ2-1; 7 bases match TRBD2. The V and J ends lost 5 bases and 3 bases, in that order; junction bases with no gene match: 7. The CDR3 length is 15 residues. The germline gives CDR1 SGHTA, CDR2 FQGNSA. In DNA form, the CDR3 reads TGTGCCAGCAGCCCCCAGGGACTAAGCTACAATGAGCAGTTCTTC. It translates to CASSPQGLSYNEQFF.

The V gene is TRBV24-1, the J gene TRBJ2-7; no firm D call. The CDR3 covers 11 residues. Between the trimmed V and J ends, which lost 4 bases and 4 bases, there was a span of 4 bases. The V gene's germline CDR1 is KGHDR and CDR2 SFDVKD. CDR3 sequence reads: CATSESYEQYF. Written as DNA, the CDR3 is TGTGCCACCAGTGAGTCATACGAGCAGTACTTC.

The chain recombines TRBV11-3 with TRBJ2-3; 10 bases map to TRBD2. The CDR3 totals 15 residues. The germline gives CDR1 SGHNT, CDR2 YENEEA. Trimming removed 5 bases from V and 5 bases from J; junction bases left unmatched: 7. The CDR3 region is CASSTGTSDKDTQYF. The CDR3 nucleotides read TGTGCCAGCAGCACCGGGACTAGCGACAAAGATACGCAGTATTTT.

The chain combines TRBV28 with TRBJ1-3; D is unclear. CDR3 size: 15 residues. The germline V gene has CDR1 MDHEN and CDR2 SYDVKM. V lost 5 bases, J lost 2 bases, and 13 bases lay in between. The DNA of the CDR3 is TGTGCCAGCAGTCACCGGGAGTTACCTGGAAACACCATATATTTT. It encodes CASSHRELPGNTIYF.

The rearrangement joins TRBV5-6 to TRBJ2-2; 7 bases map to TRBD2. The V segment lost 4 bases and the J segment 2 bases; nucleotides outside the gene matches: 5. Germline V gene lookup returns CDR1 SGHDT and CDR2 YYEEEE. This CDR3 comprises 15 residues. CDR3 loop: CASSVGLPNTGELFF. The CDR3 DNA follows: TGTGCCAGCAGCGTGGGACTACCAAACACCGGGGAGCTGTTTTTT.

The rearrangement uses TRBV7-9 and TRBJ1-1; 12 positions agree with TRBD1. This CDR3 contains 17 residues. CDR1 and CDR2 (germline): SEHNR, FQNEAQ (reference sequence). J gave up 5 bases and V 5 bases, and 12 bases lay outside the gene matches. CDR3 amino acids: CASSAPGTGGIGTEAFF. In DNA, the CDR3 is TGTGCCAGCAGCGCCCCCGGGACAGGGGGCATTGGGACTGAAGCTTTCTTT.

The genes are TRBV9 and TRBJ2-7; D possibly corresponds to TRBD1 (6 bases). The germline CDR1 and CDR2 sequences are SGDLS and YYNGEE. The germline V and J ends were trimmed by 0 bases and 0 bases, with 10 bases remaining between them. The CDR3 is 15 amino acids. The CDR3 is CASSVAQGSSYEQYF. The DNA for the CDR3 is TGTGCCAGCAGCGTAGCGCAGGGGAGCTCCTACGAGCAGTACTTC.

The chain combines TRBV18 with TRBJ2-1, with 9 positions matching TRBD2. V trimming: 0 bases; J trimming: 10 bases; junction bases outside the gene matches: 10. The CDR3 runs to 16 residues. The germline CDR1 and CDR2 sequences are KGHSH and LQKENI. The CDR3: CASSPPVSGSIKEQFF. CDR3 DNA sequence: TGTGCCAGCTCACCACCGGTTAGCGGGAGCATCAAGGAGCAGTTCTTC.